This is a list of T cell receptor beta chains from one sample in a study of blood T cell repertoires in COVID-19. The protocol was immunoSEQ multiplex PCR, while the TCRdb copy is restricted to in-frame clones and leaves out a portion. The sample contains roughly 200,000 clones, about 78% of which appear only once. The material sequenced was peripheral blood. The receptor set was obtained from a woman in her forties or fifties with active or convalescent COVID-19. Each CDR3 is given with its conserved first and last residue. The D gene is left open where the match is weak. The listing skips clone size in some rows; elsewhere it reads once, few, many or a size class.

>TRBV19|TRBJ1-3|-|-
CASSMARAGNTIYF
TGTGCCAGTAGTATGGCCAGGGCTGGAAACACCATATATTTT
>TRBV3-1/TRBV3-2|TRBJ1-5|-|-
CASSQVFGDDQPQHF
TGTGCCAGCAGCCAAGTATTCGGGGATGATCAGCCCCAGCATTTT
>TRBV7-8|TRBJ1-6|-|TRBD1
CASSPRRDRDSPLHF
TGTGCCAGCAGCCCGCGCCGGGACAGAGATTCACCCCTCCACTTT
>TRBV6-5|TRBJ1-4|-|-
CASSYSQAGAEKLFF
TGTGCCAGCAGTTACTCGCAGGCAGGGGCAGAAAAACTGTTTTTT
>TRBV28|TRBJ1-1|once|-
CASSPARGMYTEAFF
TGTGCCAGCAGTCCCGCGAGGGGGATGTACACTGAAGCTTTCTTT
>TRBV30|TRBJ2-3|-|TRBD2
CAWSLNQGLAGAWDTQYF
TGTGCCTGGAGTCTTAACCAGGGACTAGCGGGCGCCTGGGATACGCAGTATTTT
>TRBV9|TRBJ2-1|-|TRBD1
CASSPGQGLSSYNEQFF
TGTGCCAGCAGCCCAGGACAGGGGCTCAGCTCCTACAATGAGCAGTTCTTC
>TRBV14|TRBJ2-5|-|-
CASSRQTGTLRETQYF
TGTGCCAGCAGCCGCCAAACCGGGACACTACGCGAGACCCAGTACTTC
>TRBV7-3|TRBJ1-1|-|-
CASSSLNRENTEAFF
TGTGCCAGCAGCTCACTAAACAGGGAGAACACTGAAGCTTTCTTT
>TRBV4-1|TRBJ2-7|-|-
CASSQAIDSYEQYF
TGCGCCAGCAGCCAAGCTATAGACTCCTACGAGCAGTACTTC
>TRBV5-1|TRBJ1-1|-|-
CASSYRQATGNTEAFF
TGCGCCAGCAGCTACCGACAGGCCACGGGGAACACTGAAGCTTTCTTT
>TRBV5-3|TRBJ2-1|once|TRBD2
CARSRVRGSGKHFEQFF
TGTGCCAGAAGCCGGGTTCGGGGTAGCGGGAAACACTTTGAGCAGTTCTTC
>TRBV4-3|TRBJ1-6|-|-
CASSQVGRGGYNSPLHF
TGCGCCAGCAGCCAAGTAGGGAGAGGGGGTTATAATTCACCCCTCCACTTT
>TRBV25-1|TRBJ1-1|-|TRBD1
CASSTAGQGDTEAFF
TGTGCCAGCAGTACTGCGGGACAGGGGGACACTGAAGCTTTCTTT
>TRBV4-3|TRBJ1-2|-|-
CASSPGTFWDYGYTF
TGCGCCAGCAGCCCTGGGACTTTTTGGGACTATGGCTACACCTTC
>TRBV7-2|TRBJ1-1|-|TRBD1
CASSLGQGLEAFF
TGTGCCAGCAGCTTGGGACAGGGCCTTGAAGCTTTCTTT
>TRBV7-2|TRBJ1-2|-|-
CASSLAQDYGYTF
TGTGCCAGCAGCTTAGCGCAGGACTATGGCTACACCTTC
>TRBV9|TRBJ2-4|-|TRBD2
CASSLAGGPFEAQYF
TGTGCCAGCAGCCTAGCGGGGGGGCCTTTTGAGGCCCAGTACTTC
>TRBV30|TRBJ1-1|-|TRBD1
CACRGYTEAFF
TGTGCCTGCAGGGGGTACACTGAAGCTTTCTTT
>TRBV18|TRBJ1-1|-|TRBD1
CASSMTGRTEAFF
TGTGCCAGCTCCATGACAGGGAGGACTGAAGCTTTCTTT
>TRBV6-5|TRBJ1-2|-|-
CASSPRGPNYGYTF
TGTGCCAGCAGTCCCAGGGGCCCTAACTATGGCTACACCTTC
>TRBV7-2|TRBJ1-6|-|TRBD1
CASSTGDRGNSPLHF
TGTGCCAGCAGCACAGGGGACAGGGGTAATTCACCCCTCCACTTT
>TRBV5-4|TRBJ2-3|-|TRBD2
CASSLAGGITDTQYF
TGTGCCAGCAGCCTAGCGGGGGGTATCACAGATACGCAGTATTTT
>TRBV7-3|TRBJ2-1|few|TRBD1
CASSQGQGVPNEQFF
TGTGCCAGCAGCCAAGGACAGGGCGTTCCGAATGAGCAGTTCTTC
>TRBV7-9|TRBJ2-5|few|-
CASSWFSRLETQYF
TGTGCCAGCAGCTGGTTTAGCCGACTAGAGACCCAGTACTTC
>TRBV5-4|TRBJ2-1|-|TRBD2
CASSVAHSGRVSYNEQFF
TGTGCCAGCAGCGTAGCTCATAGCGGGAGAGTCTCCTACAATGAGCAGTTCTTC
>TRBV6-5|TRBJ2-5|-|TRBD2
CASSYAPSGDETQYF
TGTGCCAGCAGTTATGCTCCTAGCGGTGATGAGACCCAGTACTTC
>TRBV28|TRBJ2-7|-|TRBD1
CASSFGGTGFHEQYF
TGTGCCAGCAGTTTCGGCGGGACAGGGTTCCACGAGCAGTACTTC
>TRBV5-1|TRBJ2-1|-|TRBD1
CASSQGQGAYNEQFF
TGCGCCAGCAGCCAGGGACAGGGGGCGTACAATGAGCAGTTCTTC
>TRBV4-2|TRBJ2-1|-|TRBD2
CASSQAERGLYNEQFF
TGTGCCAGCAGCCAAGCGGAGCGGGGGTTGTACAATGAGCAGTTCTTC
>TRBV5-4|TRBJ2-1|-|TRBD2
CASRGLAGLYNEQFF
TGTGCCAGCAGGGGACTAGCGGGCTTATACAATGAGCAGTTCTTC
>TRBV9|TRBJ2-6|few|TRBD1
CASSVEGDRGLSGANVLTF
TGTGCCAGCAGCGTAGAAGGGGACAGGGGGCTATCGGGGGCCAACGTCCTGACTTTC
>TRBV27|TRBJ2-5|-|TRBD1
CASSLRGQVYQETQYF
TGTGCCAGCAGTTTACGGGGACAGGTGTACCAAGAGACCCAGTACTTC
>TRBV7-2|TRBJ1-2|-|TRBD1
CASSLGQGAYGYTF
TGTGCCAGCAGCTTGGGCCAGGGGGCTTATGGCTACACCTTC
>TRBV9|TRBJ2-3|-|-
CASSPGDTDTQYF
TGTGCCAGCAGCCCCGGGGATACAGATACGCAGTATTTT
>TRBV13|TRBJ2-3|-|-
CASSTSGSTDTQYF
TGTGCCAGCAGCACCAGCGGGAGCACAGATACGCAGTATTTT
>TRBV11-3|TRBJ2-7|-|-
CASSFDEASEQYF
TGTGCCAGCAGCTTCGACGAAGCGAGCGAGCAGTACTTC
>TRBV19|TRBJ1-3|few|-
CASSISRGSGATIYF
TGTGCCAGTAGTATAAGTCGAGGGAGCGGTGCCACCATATATTTT
>TRBV11-2|TRBJ1-2|-|TRBD1
CASSSDRGYGYTF
TGTGCCAGCAGCTCCGACAGGGGGTATGGCTACACCTTC
>TRBV5-3|TRBJ2-2|-|TRBD2
CARSLVGSGSDTGELFF
TGTGCCAGAAGCTTGGTGGGTAGCGGGAGTGACACCGGGGAGCTGTTTTTT
>TRBV9|TRBJ2-5|-|-
CASSALASQETQYF
TGTGCCAGCAGCGCTCTAGCAAGTCAGGAGACCCAGTACTTC
>TRBV6-5|TRBJ1-2|once|TRBD1
CASSFRQGPGYTF
TGTGCCAGCAGTTTCCGACAGGGCCCGGGCTACACCTTC
>TRBV9|TRBJ1-4|few|-
CASSRTDNEKLFF
TGTGCCAGCAGCAGGACAGATAATGAAAAACTGTTTTTT
>TRBV12-3/TRBV12-4|TRBJ1-1|-|TRBD1
CASSLTGSQAFF
TGTGCCAGCAGTCTGACAGGGTCTCAAGCTTTCTTT
>TRBV3-1/TRBV3-2|TRBJ2-3|-|TRBD2
CASSQRLAGDTDTQYF
TGTGCCAGCAGCCAACGACTAGCGGGAGACACAGATACGCAGTATTTT
>TRBV30|TRBJ2-2|-|-
CAWREDSAGELFF
TGTGCCTGGAGGGAGGATTCCGCCGGGGAGCTGTTTTTT
>TRBV6-2/TRBV6-3|TRBJ1-2|few|TRBD1
CASSNRGGFGYTF
TGTGCCAGCAGTAACAGGGGCGGATTCGGCTACACCTTC
>TRBV25-1|TRBJ2-7|few|TRBD2
CASLGGPWQEQYF
TGTGCCAGCCTGGGAGGGCCATGGCAAGAGCAGTACTTC
>TRBV23-1|TRBJ1-6|-|TRBD1
CASRARTGDSPLHF
TGCGCCAGCAGGGCCCGGACAGGGGACTCACCCCTCCACTTT
>TRBV19|TRBJ2-3|-|TRBD2
CATSGRTSDTQYF
TGTGCCACCAGCGGGAGGACATCAGATACGCAGTATTTT
>TRBV12-3/TRBV12-4|TRBJ2-5|-|-
CASSLRVETQYF
TGTGCCAGCAGTTTAAGAGTAGAGACCCAGTACTTC
>TRBV6-5|TRBJ2-2|-|TRBD1
CASRTGMQTGELFF
TGTGCCAGCAGGACAGGGATGCAAACCGGGGAGCTGTTTTTT
>TRBV2|TRBJ1-5|-|-
CASSAGTIYSNQPQHF
TGTGCCAGCAGTGCCGGGACAATTTATAGCAATCAGCCCCAGCATTTT